This TCR beta chain was profiled in a study of cytotoxic CD8 clonotypes in ibrutinib-treated CLL. Study summary: Across samples, productive templates numbered 255,043 and productive rearrangements reached approximately 94,000 on average.

The V and J ends lost 5 bases and 4 bases respectively, with 16 bases between them. The CDR3 is made up of 15 amino acids. The germline V gene encodes CDR1 SGHTA and CDR2 FQGNSA. The method was immunoSEQ multiplex PCR; TCRdb's version includes in-frame clones alone and lacks a portion of them. In the table there are around 91,000 clones, approximately 86% of which are singletons. The origin of this receptor is a human donor with chronic lymphocytic leukemia. This specimen was PBMCs, taken before ibrutinib treatment. The V call is TRBV7-2, the J call TRBJ2-3; D is unresolved. CDR3 coding DNA: TGTGCCAGCAGCCCCAGCGTCATAGCAGCAGATACGCAGTATTTT. Translating gives CASSPSVIAADTQYF. Drawing the rest from reference TRBV7-2 and TRBJ2-3, the complete variable domain is GAGVSQSPSNKVTEKGKDVELRCDPISGHTALYWYRQSLGQGLEFLIYFQGNSAPDKSGLPSDRFSAERTGGSVSTLTIQRTQQEDSAVYLCASSPSVIAADTQYFGPGTRLTVL.